This TCR beta chain came from a study of blood T cell repertoires in COVID-19. As for the study in general: Samples representing acute and convalescent COVID-19 were sourced from the United States, Italy and Spain.

Looked up from germline, CDR1 is SGDLS and CDR2 is YYNGEE. V lost 2 bases to trimming and J lost 7 bases; unmatched junction nucleotides: 16. There are 18 residues in the CDR3. How the authors handled the data: The authors estimated nucleated cell counts from reference gene primer amplification. The method was immunoSEQ multiplex PCR; TCRdb's version includes in-frame clones alone and lacks a portion of them. That table supplies the V and J calls and clone size; D and trimming were determined from the DNA. The sample includes fewer than 90,000 clones, about 87% of them seen just once. The TCR sequence derives from a man in his sixties with acute or convalescent COVID-19. Sequencing input: peripheral blood. The rearrangement uses TRBV9 and TRBJ2-1, with 9 bases lining up with TRBD2. The CDR3 nucleotides are TGTGCCAGCAGCGTCCAACCCCCGTTGGCGGGGGGGGTGAATGAGCAGTTCTTC. Its protein is CASSVQPPLAGGVNEQFF. Combining the CDR3 with reference TRBV9 and TRBJ2-1 gives the whole variable domain DSGVTQTPKHLITATGQRVTLRCSPRSGDLSVYWYQQSLDQGLQFLIQYYNGEERAKGNILERFSAQQFPDLHSELNLSSLELGDSALYFCASSVQPPLAGGVNEQFFGPGTRLTVL.